Sequencing of this T cell receptor (beta chain) was carried out in a study of T-cell memory formation after mild COVID-19. TCRdb processed the 5' RACE reads anew with MiXCR; each CDR3 protein has one entry. The profile shows approximately 290,000 distinct CDR3 sequences, about 16% of them singletons. This clonotype was picked up many times. The germline V and J ends were trimmed by 6 bases and 6 bases, with 15 bases remaining between them. The CDR3 spans 13 residues. The specimen was PBMCs or a T cell subset sorted from them (not recorded which). The chain has TRBV12-3 or TRBV12-4 and TRBJ2-7; a weak D match, TRBD1 (6 bases). The sequence came from a man aged 18 to 30 who had mild COVID-19 (a few samples of this study predate the infection). Cell type and time point are not known. Here the CDR3 reads CASRSHREGEQYF. DNA of the CDR3: TGTGCCAGCAGGTCGCACAGGGAAGGCGAGCAGTACTTC.